The rows below give T cell receptor beta chains drawn from one sample of a study of blood T cell repertoires in COVID-19. Measured with immunoSEQ multiplex PCR; TCRdb has only the in-frame clones, and not every one. The sample holds fewer than 40,000 clones, around nine tenths seen once. The sequencing sample was made of peripheral blood. The receptors were sampled from a woman between 65 and 79 years old with active COVID-19. Each CDR3 is given with its conserved first and last residue. The order of the fields is CDR3 length, clone size, D gene, J gene, V gene, CDR3 DNA, CDR3 protein. The D gene is left open where the match is weak. Clone size is given for some rows only: seen once, a few or many times, or a class if the clone is expanded.

13 | . | . | TRBJ1-1 | TRBV6-5 | TGTGCCAGCAGTTACTCGAGGGACACTGAAGCTTTCTTT | CASSYSRDTEAFF
14 | . | . | TRBJ2-7 | TRBV28 | TGTGCCACCAGTTTCGATGCAGGGGTGGCCGAGCAGTACTTC | CATSFDAGVAEQYF
16 | . | TRBD1 | TRBJ1-2 | TRBV7-2 | TGTGCCAGCAGCCTAAACCGGGACAGGGCCCTTTATGGCTACACCTTC | CASSLNRDRALYGYTF
16 | few | . | TRBJ2-1 | TRBV9 | TGTGCCAGCAGCGCGACCGGAGGGGCCGGGATCAATGAGCAGTTCTTC | CASSATGGAGINEQFF
13 | . | . | TRBJ1-2 | TRBV12-3/TRBV12-4 | TGTGCCAGCAGGGCCCAGTATTCTTATGGCTACACCTTC | CASRAQYSYGYTF
15 | . | TRBD1 | TRBJ2-2 | TRBV28 | TGTGCCAGCAGTGGAGACAGGGGAATTCCCGGGGAGCTGTTTTTT | CASSGDRGIPGELFF
13 | . | . | TRBJ1-5 | TRBV7-3 | TGTGCCAGCAGCTTAGGGCGAAATCAGCCCCAGCATTTT | CASSLGRNQPQHF
11 | . | . | TRBJ1-1 | TRBV2 | TGTGCCAGCAGTGAAGATCTTCAAGCTTTCTTT | CASSEDLQAFF
10 | few | . | TRBJ1-1 | TRBV20-1 | TGCAGTGCTAGAGCCCCCAAAGCTTTCTTT | CSARAPKAFF
13 | . | TRBD1 | TRBJ2-7 | TRBV30 | TGTGCCTGGGGGGGGGACAGGGTTGACGAGCAGTACTTC | CAWGGDRVDEQYF
15 | . | . | TRBJ2-5 | TRBV5-1 | TGCGCCAGCAGCTTGGCCTATCCCGGGCAAGAGACCCAGTACTTC | CASSLAYPGQETQYF
18 | . | TRBD2 | TRBJ2-6 | TRBV12-5 | TGTGCTAGTGGTCCCTCCGGGACTATCCTCTCTGGGGCCAACGTCCTGACTTTC | CASGPSGTILSGANVLTF
13 | . | . | TRBJ2-3 | TRBV7-9 | TGTGCCAGCAGCCCTTCAGGGGAGGATACGCAGTATTTT | CASSPSGEDTQYF
14 | few | . | TRBJ1-4 | TRBV4-1 | TGCGCCAGCGGTGACAGGCGAACTAATGAAAAACTGTTTTTT | CASGDRRTNEKLFF
13 | . | . | TRBJ1-1 | TRBV7-2 | TGTGCCAGCAGCTCCCCGTCCAGGGGTGAAGCTTTCTTT | CASSSPSRGEAFF
14 | . | TRBD2 | TRBJ2-1 | TRBV5-4 | TGTGCCAGCAGCTCTAGACTAGCCCGGAATGAGCAGTTCTTC | CASSSRLARNEQFF
16 | once | TRBD1 | TRBJ2-5 | TRBV5-4 | TGTGCCAGCAGCGCCGGACAGGGGGCGAACCAAGAGACCCAGTACTTC | CASSAGQGANQETQYF
15 | . | . | TRBJ2-5 | TRBV15 | TGTGCCACCAGCCAAAGAACAGGGTCAGGAGAGACCCAGTACTTC | CATSQRTGSGETQYF
12 | . | TRBD1 | TRBJ1-2 | TRBV6-6 | TGTGCCAGCAGCATGACAGGGGATGGCTACACCTTC | CASSMTGDGYTF
14 | . | TRBD2 | TRBJ2-4 | TRBV18 | TGTGCCAGCTCACCGCCTAGCGGGGGAGACATTCAGTACTTC | CASSPPSGGDIQYF
14 | . | TRBD1 | TRBJ2-3 | TRBV6-5 | TGTGCCAGCAGCTCGACAGGGTTGATCGGTACGCAGTATTTT | CASSSTGLIGTQYF
15 | . | TRBD2 | TRBJ2-1 | TRBV15 | TGTGCCACCAGCACTCGGACTAGTTCCTACAATGAGCAGTTCTTC | CATSTRTSSYNEQFF
13 | once | . | TRBJ2-5 | TRBV5-4 | TGTGCCAGCTCCAGGGGGGCTGAGGAGACCCAGTACTTC | CASSRGAEETQYF
14 | . | . | TRBJ2-7 | TRBV18 | TGTGCCAGCTCACCAGGGACTGGTTCCTACGAGCAGTACTTC | CASSPGTGSYEQYF
18 | . | TRBD2 | TRBJ2-1 | TRBV7-8 | TGTGCCAGCAGCTTGCGCACCCTCTTAGCGGGGGGGCCGAATGAGCAGTTCTTC | CASSLRTLLAGGPNEQFF
13 | . | TRBD1 | TRBJ2-2 | TRBV9 | TGTGCCAGCAGCGTCACAGGGGCCGGGGAGCTGTTTTTT | CASSVTGAGELFF
14 | . | TRBD1 | TRBJ2-3 | TRBV18 | TGTGCCAGCTCACCAGGGACAGGGCCAGATACGCAGTATTTT | CASSPGTGPDTQYF
13 | . | . | TRBJ2-1 | TRBV2 | TGTGCCAGCGGCCTCCGGGAGCTTGTTGAGCAGTTCTTC | CASGLRELVEQFF
15 | . | TRBD2 | TRBJ2-3 | TRBV7-2 | TGTGCCAGCAGCTTGGCAGCGGGGGGCACAGATACGCAGTATTTT | CASSLAAGGTDTQYF
14 | few | . | TRBJ2-5 | TRBV11-2 | TGTGCCAGCAGCTTAGTTGGCATTCAAGAGACCCAGTACTTC | CASSLVGIQETQYF
14 | . | . | TRBJ2-7 | TRBV6-5 | TGTGCCAGCAGTCGAGAGGGAGGGGGATACGAGCAGTACTTC | CASSREGGGYEQYF
14 | . | . | TRBJ2-1 | TRBV4-1 | TGCGCCAGCAGCCTAACCCCGGCGAGCGATGAGCAGTTCTTC | CASSLTPASDEQFF
15 | . | . | TRBJ2-5 | TRBV7-8 | TGTGCCAGCAGCTTAGCAGTCATATCGGGAGAGACCCAGTACTTC | CASSLAVISGETQYF
13 | . | . | TRBJ2-5 | TRBV5-6 | TGTGCCAGCAGCATAAACGGGGGTGAGACCCAGTACTTC | CASSINGGETQYF
16 | . | . | TRBJ2-3 | TRBV7-8 | TGTGCCAGCAGCTTAGAGGGGGGGGCGGCGGGAGATACGCAGTATTTT | CASSLEGGAAGDTQYF
11 | . | . | TRBJ2-5 | TRBV20-1 | TGCAGTGCTACTAGCCAAGAGACCCAGTACTTC | CSATSQETQYF
13 | . | . | TRBJ2-3 | TRBV7-2 | TGTGCCAGCAGCCAAAATAGCGCAGATACGCAGTATTTT | CASSQNSADTQYF
15 | . | . | TRBJ2-3 | TRBV5-6 | TGTGCCAGCAGCCCGGGTTGGCTAGCGAAAGATACGCAGTATTTT | CASSPGWLAKDTQYF
15 | . | . | TRBJ2-7 | TRBV4-1 | TGCGCCAGCAGCCAAGAATCGGAGGGCAGCCTCGAGCAGTACTTC | CASSQESEGSLEQYF
15 | few | . | TRBJ2-1 | TRBV11-3 | TGTGCCAGCAGCTTAGTGGGCAATTCCTACAATGAGCAGTTCTTC | CASSLVGNSYNEQFF
13 | . | TRBD1 | TRBJ1-2 | TRBV12-3/TRBV12-4 | TGTGCCAGCAGCTCCAACAGGGGAATGGGCTACACCTTC | CASSSNRGMGYTF
17 | . | TRBD2 | TRBJ2-4 | TRBV7-2 | TGTGCCAGCAGCTTAATCGGGGGGGCCTTAGACAAAAACATTCAGTACTTC | CASSLIGGALDKNIQYF
16 | once | . | TRBJ2-3 | TRBV4-1 | TGCGCCAGCAGCCGTGTAGGGGGAGCGAGCACAGATACGCAGTATTTT | CASSRVGGASTDTQYF